This T cell receptor beta chain was captured by sequencing in a study of OX40 agonist ivuxolimab in advanced cancers. Study at large: Patients were infused with ivuxolimab every 2 weeks at 0.01 to 10 mg/kg. A history of anti-PD-1, anti-PD-L1 or anti-CTLA-4 therapy was acceptable, and over 35% had some. Overall study findings and caveats: Low levels of normalized T-cell clonal expansion also appeared in some nonresponders.

TCRdb keeps only in-frame clones here, not all; method: immunoSEQ multiplex PCR. There are about 46,000 clones in the sample; about 88% occur only once, and about 12% lies in the top ten. As regards this clone: Its antigen is not known.

Looked up from germline, CDR1 is MNHEY and CDR2 is SMNVEV (reference sequence). The CDR3 has 12 amino acids. V was clipped by 5 bases and J by 6 bases; unmatched bases: 3. J is TRBJ2-7 and V is TRBV27; 8 nucleotides line up with TRBD1. The receptor comes from an adult with an advanced solid tumor such as melanoma, head and neck, liver or kidney cancer. This specimen was CD4+ or CD8+ T cells sorted from blood, taken in a trial of the OX40 agonist ivuxolimab. This chain's CDR3 is CASSLTGAEQYF. The CDR3 region has the DNA TGTGCCAGCAGTCTGACAGGGGCCGAGCAGTACTTC.